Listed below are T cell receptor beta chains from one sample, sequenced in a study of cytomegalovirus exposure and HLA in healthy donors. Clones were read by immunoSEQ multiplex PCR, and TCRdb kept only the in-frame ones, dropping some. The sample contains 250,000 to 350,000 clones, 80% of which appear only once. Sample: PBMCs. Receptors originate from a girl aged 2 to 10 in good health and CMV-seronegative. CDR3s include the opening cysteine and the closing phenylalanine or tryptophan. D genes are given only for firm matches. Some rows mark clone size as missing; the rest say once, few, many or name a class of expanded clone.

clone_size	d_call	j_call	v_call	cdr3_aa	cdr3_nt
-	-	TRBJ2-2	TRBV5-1	CASSLEYKTSGELFF	TGCGCCAGCAGCTTGGAATATAAGACATCCGGGGAGCTGTTTTTT
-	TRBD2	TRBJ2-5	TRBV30	CAWASGGGETQYF	TGTGCCTGGGCTAGCGGGGGTGGGGAGACCCAGTACTTC
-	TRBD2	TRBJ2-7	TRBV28	CASRPERGGQYEQYF	TGTGCCAGCAGACCTGAGCGGGGGGGCCAGTACGAGCAGTACTTC
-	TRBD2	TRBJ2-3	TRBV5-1	CASSSLASGGTDTQYF	TGCGCCAGCAGCTCCCTGGCTAGCGGAGGCACAGATACGCAGTATTTT
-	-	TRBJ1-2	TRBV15	CATSRGAGYGYTF	TGTGCCACCAGCAGAGGGGCGGGCTATGGCTACACCTTC
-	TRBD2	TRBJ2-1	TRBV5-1	CASATSGRAKPFF	TGCGCCAGCGCGACTAGCGGGAGGGCCAAGCCGTTCTTC
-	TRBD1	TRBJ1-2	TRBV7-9	CASSGDRGAYYGYTF	TGTGCCAGCAGCGGAGACAGGGGGGCCTACTATGGCTACACCTTC
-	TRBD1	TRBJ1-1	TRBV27	CASRTITGETEAFF	TGTGCCAGCAGAACCATCACAGGGGAGACTGAAGCTTTCTTT
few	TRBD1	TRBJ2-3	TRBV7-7	CASSSGTGGTDTQYF	TGTGCCAGCAGCTCCGGGACAGGGGGCACAGATACGCAGTATTTT
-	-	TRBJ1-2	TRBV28	CASSLSGGGYTF	TGTGCCAGCAGTCTTTCGGGAGGGGGCTACACCTTC
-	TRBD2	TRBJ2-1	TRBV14	CASSRTSGRALLGEQFF	TGTGCCAGCAGCCGGACTAGCGGGAGGGCCCTTCTGGGTGAGCAGTTCTTC
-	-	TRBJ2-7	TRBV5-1	CASSLGAGAYEQYF	TGCGCCAGCAGCTTGGGCGCCGGAGCCTACGAGCAGTACTTC
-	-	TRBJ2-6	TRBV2	CASSAPRTGANVLTF	TGTGCCAGCAGTGCCCCGAGGACTGGGGCCAACGTCCTGACTTTC
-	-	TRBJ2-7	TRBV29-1	CSVASGAYEQYF	TGCAGCGTTGCAAGCGGTGCCTACGAGCAGTACTTC
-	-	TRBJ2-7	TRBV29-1	CSVAFAGYTDEQYF	TGCAGCGTTGCGTTCGCGGGCTACACCGACGAGCAGTACTTC
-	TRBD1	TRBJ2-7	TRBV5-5	CASCLTGAHEQYF	TGTGCCAGCTGCCTGACAGGGGCCCACGAGCAGTACTTC
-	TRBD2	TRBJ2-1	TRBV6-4	CASSAVTEVSSGTSTEQFF	TGTGCCAGCAGTGCGGTTACAGAAGTCAGCTCCGGGACTAGCACTGAGCAGTTCTTC
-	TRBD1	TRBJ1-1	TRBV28	CASSFRTGGMNTEAFF	TGTGCCAGCAGCTTCAGGACAGGGGGTATGAACACTGAAGCTTTCTTT
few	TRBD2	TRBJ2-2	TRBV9	CASSIRGTSGGDTGELFF	TGTGCCAGCAGCATCCGTGGGACTAGCGGGGGGGACACCGGGGAGCTGTTTTTT
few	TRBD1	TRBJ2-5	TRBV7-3	CASSYGQGETQYF	TGTGCCAGCAGCTACGGACAGGGGGAGACCCAGTACTTC
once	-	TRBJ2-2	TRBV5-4	CASSYAAVLNTGELFF	TGTGCCAGCAGCTATGCGGCGGTACTGAACACCGGGGAGCTGTTTTTT
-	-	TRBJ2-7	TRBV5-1	CASSLGTGHYEQYF	TGCGCCAGCAGCTTGGGTACAGGGCACTACGAGCAGTACTTC
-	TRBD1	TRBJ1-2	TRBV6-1	CASRLQGAQNYGYTF	TGTGCCAGCAGGCTTCAGGGGGCGCAAAATTATGGCTACACCTTC
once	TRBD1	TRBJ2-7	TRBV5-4	CASSDRGIRYSYEQYF	TGTGCCAGCAGCGACAGGGGGATTAGGTACTCCTACGAGCAGTACTTC
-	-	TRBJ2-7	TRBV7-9	CASSLGRAYEQYF	TGTGCCAGCAGCTTGGGCAGGGCCTACGAGCAGTACTTC
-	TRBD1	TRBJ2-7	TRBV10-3	CAIKTGDRAAEQYF	TGTGCCATCAAGACAGGGGACAGGGCTGCGGAGCAGTACTTC
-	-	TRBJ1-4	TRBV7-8	CASSQTGYEKLFF	TGTGCCAGCAGCCAGACAGGATATGAAAAACTGTTTTTT
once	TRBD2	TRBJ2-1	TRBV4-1	CASSQVLAGGNMEQFF	TGCGCCAGCAGCCAAGTACTAGCGGGGGGGAATATGGAGCAGTTCTTC
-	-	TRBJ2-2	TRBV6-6	CASRTNPGSSGELFF	TGTGCCAGCAGGACCAATCCCGGGTCTTCCGGGGAGCTGTTTTTT
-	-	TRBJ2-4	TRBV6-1	CASSSDRNIQYF	TGTGCCAGCAGCTCCGACAGAAACATTCAGTACTTC
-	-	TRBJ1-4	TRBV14	CASSQEIGPTGRMFF	TGTGCCAGCAGCCAAGAAATAGGGCCGACAGGAAGGATGTTTTTT
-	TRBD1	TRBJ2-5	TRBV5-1	CASSRTGEETQYF	TGCGCCAGCAGCAGGACAGGGGAAGAGACCCAGTACTTC
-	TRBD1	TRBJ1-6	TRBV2	CASKGQHNSPLHF	TGTGCCAGCAAGGGACAGCATAATTCACCCCTCCACTTT
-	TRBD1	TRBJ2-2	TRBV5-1	CASSLLPGGNTGELFF	TGCGCCAGCAGCTTGCTGCCAGGGGGCAACACCGGGGAGCTGTTTTTT
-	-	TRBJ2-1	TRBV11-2	CASSPTGLASYNEQFF	TGTGCCAGCAGTCCCACAGGGTTGGCTTCCTACAATGAGCAGTTCTTC